The rows below give T cell receptor beta chains drawn from one sample of a study of T cell responses to AZD1222 COVID-19 vaccine. Data came from immunoSEQ multiplex PCR; TCRdb stores just in-frame clones and leaves some out. The sample consists of fewer than 130,000 clones, about 81% of them appearing once. The starting material was peripheral blood, obtained on day 0 of AZD1222 vaccination. These receptors all come from an adult in good health. Each CDR3 is given with its conserved first and last residue. A D gene is named only where the DNA matches it firmly. Clone size appears in some rows only: once, few, many, or a class for an expanded clone.

clone size	V gene	D gene	CDR3 length	J gene	CDR3 protein	CDR3 DNA
.	TRBV2	.	15	TRBJ1-6	CASINRGGVGSPLHF	TGTGCCAGCATCAACCGGGGGGGAGTGGGATCACCCCTCCACTTT
.	TRBV6-1	.	16	TRBJ2-1	CASSEAQGRRHNEQFF	TGTGCCAGCAGTGAAGCGCAGGGACGGAGACACAATGAGCAGTTCTTC
.	TRBV11-2	.	14	TRBJ2-7	CASSLVQGRSEQYF	TGTGCCAGCAGCTTAGTTCAAGGGCGAAGCGAGCAGTACTTC
few	TRBV7-2	.	13	TRBJ1-1	CASSWGGRAEAFF	TGTGCCAGCAGCTGGGGAGGCAGGGCTGAAGCTTTCTTT
.	TRBV19	.	15	TRBJ2-7	CASSMGRGVVDEQYF	TGTGCCAGTAGTATGGGACGAGGGGTCGTGGACGAGCAGTACTTC
few	TRBV29-1	TRBD1	12	TRBJ1-1	CSAGTDLSQAFF	TGCAGCGCCGGGACAGACCTTAGTCAAGCTTTCTTT
.	TRBV5-4	.	16	TRBJ1-1	CASSKSGTNLNTEAFF	TGTGCCAGCAGCAAATCCGGGACAAACTTGAACACTGAAGCTTTCTTT
few	TRBV30	.	14	TRBJ1-5	CAWSVGSGNQPQHF	TGTGCCTGGAGTGTAGGCAGCGGCAATCAGCCCCAGCATTTT
.	TRBV5-5	TRBD1	12	TRBJ1-4	CASSWTGEKLFF	TGTGCCAGCAGCTGGACAGGGGAAAAACTGTTTTTT
.	TRBV19	.	13	TRBJ1-2	CASRGPGDYGYTF	TGTGCCAGTAGAGGGCCAGGTGACTATGGCTACACCTTC
once	TRBV5-1	TRBD1	15	TRBJ2-2	CASSLITGGSGELFF	TGCGCCAGCAGCTTGATCACAGGGGGTTCCGGGGAGCTGTTTTTT
.	TRBV7-2	.	11	TRBJ2-7	CASSLSYEQYF	TGTGCCAGCAGCTTGTCCTACGAGCAGTACTTC
.	TRBV23-1	.	16	TRBJ2-1	CASSQSGLSSYNEQFF	TGCGCCAGCAGTCAATCTGGCCTCTCCTCCTACAATGAGCAGTTCTTC
.	TRBV6-5	.	13	TRBJ1-1	CASSYGGNTEAFF	TGTGCCAGCAGTTACGGGGGAAACACTGAAGCTTTCTTT
.	TRBV12-3/TRBV12-4	.	13	TRBJ1-2	CASSRTAGYGYTF	TGTGCCAGCAGCAGGACGGCGGGGTATGGCTACACCTTC
.	TRBV30	.	13	TRBJ1-1	CAWISGRGTEAFF	TGTGCCTGGATCTCAGGGAGGGGGACTGAAGCTTTCTTT
once	TRBV18	.	13	TRBJ2-2	CASSLLQTGELFF	TGTGCCAGCTCACTGCTGCAAACCGGGGAGCTGTTTTTT
.	TRBV2	.	13	TRBJ2-7	CASSEVHGLQQYF	TGTGCCAGCAGTGAGGTTCACGGGCTCCAGCAGTACTTC
.	TRBV5-8	TRBD2	14	TRBJ2-1	CASSLGDGRYEQFF	TGTGCCAGCAGCTTGGGGGACGGGAGGTATGAGCAGTTCTTC
.	TRBV7-3	.	13	TRBJ1-1	CASSRGSATEAFF	TGTGCCAGCAGCCGCGGTTCGGCCACTGAAGCTTTCTTT
.	TRBV7-2	.	16	TRBJ1-3	CASSLVGSPGGNTIYF	TGTGCCAGCAGCTTAGTGGGCTCCCCCGGAGGAAACACCATATATTTT
.	TRBV7-9	.	12	TRBJ1-2	CASTLADYGYTF	TGTGCCAGCACCCTGGCGGACTATGGCTACACCTTC
.	TRBV4-1	TRBD2	19	TRBJ2-5	CASSQIFSGRGGFQETQYF	TGCGCCAGCAGCCAAATATTCAGTGGACGGGGGGGATTTCAAGAGACCCAGTACTTC
.	TRBV6-5	TRBD1	13	TRBJ1-2	CASSRQGNYGYTF	TGTGCCAGCAGTAGACAGGGGAACTATGGCTACACCTTC
few	TRBV7-9	.	17	TRBJ1-2	CASSYGARDTLPYGYTF	TGTGCCAGCAGCTATGGGGCCCGGGACACTTTACCGTATGGCTACACCTTC
.	TRBV19	.	14	TRBJ2-1	CASSIARSNNEQFF	TGTGCCAGTAGTATAGCCCGGTCAAACAATGAGCAGTTCTTC
.	TRBV19	.	16	TRBJ2-2	CASTLDGGTNTGELFF	TGTGCCAGTACCCTGGATGGGGGAACGAACACCGGGGAGCTGTTTTTT
.	TRBV5-1	TRBD1	15	TRBJ2-4	CASSIGQGAKNIQYF	TGCGCCAGCAGCATCGGACAGGGAGCCAAAAACATTCAGTACTTC
.	TRBV14	.	13	TRBJ2-7	CASSQVRSGEQYF	TGTGCCAGCAGCCAAGTTAGGAGTGGGGAGCAGTACTTC